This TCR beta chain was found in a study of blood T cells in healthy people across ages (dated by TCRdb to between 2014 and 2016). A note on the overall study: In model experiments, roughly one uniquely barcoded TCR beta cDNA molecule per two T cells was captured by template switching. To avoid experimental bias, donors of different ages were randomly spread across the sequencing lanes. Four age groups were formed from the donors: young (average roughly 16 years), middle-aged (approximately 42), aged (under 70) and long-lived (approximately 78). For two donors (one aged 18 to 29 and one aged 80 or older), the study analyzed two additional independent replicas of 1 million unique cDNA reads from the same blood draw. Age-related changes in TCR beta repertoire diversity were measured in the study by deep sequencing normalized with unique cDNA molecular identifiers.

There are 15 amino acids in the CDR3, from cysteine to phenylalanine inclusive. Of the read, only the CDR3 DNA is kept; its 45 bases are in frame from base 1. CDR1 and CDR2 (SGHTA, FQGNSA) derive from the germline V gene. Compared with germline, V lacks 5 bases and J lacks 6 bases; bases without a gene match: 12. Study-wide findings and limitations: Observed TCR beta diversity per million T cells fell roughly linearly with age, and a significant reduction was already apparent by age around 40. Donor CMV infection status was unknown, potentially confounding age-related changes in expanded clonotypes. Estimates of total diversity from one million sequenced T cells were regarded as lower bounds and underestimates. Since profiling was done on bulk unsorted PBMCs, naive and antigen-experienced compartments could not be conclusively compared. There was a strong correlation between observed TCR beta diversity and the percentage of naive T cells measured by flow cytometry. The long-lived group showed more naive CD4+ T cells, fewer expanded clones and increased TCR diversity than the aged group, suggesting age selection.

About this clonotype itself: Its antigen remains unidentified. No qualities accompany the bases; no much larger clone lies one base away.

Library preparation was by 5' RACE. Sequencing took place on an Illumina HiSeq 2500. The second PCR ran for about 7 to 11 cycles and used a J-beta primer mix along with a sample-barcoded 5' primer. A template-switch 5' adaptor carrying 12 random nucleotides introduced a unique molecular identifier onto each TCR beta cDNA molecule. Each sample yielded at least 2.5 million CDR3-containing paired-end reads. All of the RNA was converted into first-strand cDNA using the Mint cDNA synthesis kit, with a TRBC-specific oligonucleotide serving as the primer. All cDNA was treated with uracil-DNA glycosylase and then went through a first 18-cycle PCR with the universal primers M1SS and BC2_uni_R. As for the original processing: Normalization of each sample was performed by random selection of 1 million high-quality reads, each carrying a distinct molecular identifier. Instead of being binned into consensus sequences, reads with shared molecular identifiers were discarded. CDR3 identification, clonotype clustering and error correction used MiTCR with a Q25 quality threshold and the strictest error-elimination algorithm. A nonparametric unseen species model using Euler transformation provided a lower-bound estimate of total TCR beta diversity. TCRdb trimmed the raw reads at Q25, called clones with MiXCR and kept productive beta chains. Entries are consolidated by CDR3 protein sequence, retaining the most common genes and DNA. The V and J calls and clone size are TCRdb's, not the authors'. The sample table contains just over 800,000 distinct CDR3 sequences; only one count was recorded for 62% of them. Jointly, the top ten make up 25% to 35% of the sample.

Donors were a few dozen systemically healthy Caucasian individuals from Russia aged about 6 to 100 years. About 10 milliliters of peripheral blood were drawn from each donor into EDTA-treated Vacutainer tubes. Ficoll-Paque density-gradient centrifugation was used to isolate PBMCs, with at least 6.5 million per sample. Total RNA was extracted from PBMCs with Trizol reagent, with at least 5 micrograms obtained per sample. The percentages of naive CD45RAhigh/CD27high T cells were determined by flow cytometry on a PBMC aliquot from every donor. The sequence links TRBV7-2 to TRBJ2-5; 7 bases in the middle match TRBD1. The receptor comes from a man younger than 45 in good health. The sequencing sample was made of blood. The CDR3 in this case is CASSGLGQTAQTQYF. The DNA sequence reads TGTGCCAGCAGCGGCCTGGGACAGACGGCGCAGACCCAGTACTTC.